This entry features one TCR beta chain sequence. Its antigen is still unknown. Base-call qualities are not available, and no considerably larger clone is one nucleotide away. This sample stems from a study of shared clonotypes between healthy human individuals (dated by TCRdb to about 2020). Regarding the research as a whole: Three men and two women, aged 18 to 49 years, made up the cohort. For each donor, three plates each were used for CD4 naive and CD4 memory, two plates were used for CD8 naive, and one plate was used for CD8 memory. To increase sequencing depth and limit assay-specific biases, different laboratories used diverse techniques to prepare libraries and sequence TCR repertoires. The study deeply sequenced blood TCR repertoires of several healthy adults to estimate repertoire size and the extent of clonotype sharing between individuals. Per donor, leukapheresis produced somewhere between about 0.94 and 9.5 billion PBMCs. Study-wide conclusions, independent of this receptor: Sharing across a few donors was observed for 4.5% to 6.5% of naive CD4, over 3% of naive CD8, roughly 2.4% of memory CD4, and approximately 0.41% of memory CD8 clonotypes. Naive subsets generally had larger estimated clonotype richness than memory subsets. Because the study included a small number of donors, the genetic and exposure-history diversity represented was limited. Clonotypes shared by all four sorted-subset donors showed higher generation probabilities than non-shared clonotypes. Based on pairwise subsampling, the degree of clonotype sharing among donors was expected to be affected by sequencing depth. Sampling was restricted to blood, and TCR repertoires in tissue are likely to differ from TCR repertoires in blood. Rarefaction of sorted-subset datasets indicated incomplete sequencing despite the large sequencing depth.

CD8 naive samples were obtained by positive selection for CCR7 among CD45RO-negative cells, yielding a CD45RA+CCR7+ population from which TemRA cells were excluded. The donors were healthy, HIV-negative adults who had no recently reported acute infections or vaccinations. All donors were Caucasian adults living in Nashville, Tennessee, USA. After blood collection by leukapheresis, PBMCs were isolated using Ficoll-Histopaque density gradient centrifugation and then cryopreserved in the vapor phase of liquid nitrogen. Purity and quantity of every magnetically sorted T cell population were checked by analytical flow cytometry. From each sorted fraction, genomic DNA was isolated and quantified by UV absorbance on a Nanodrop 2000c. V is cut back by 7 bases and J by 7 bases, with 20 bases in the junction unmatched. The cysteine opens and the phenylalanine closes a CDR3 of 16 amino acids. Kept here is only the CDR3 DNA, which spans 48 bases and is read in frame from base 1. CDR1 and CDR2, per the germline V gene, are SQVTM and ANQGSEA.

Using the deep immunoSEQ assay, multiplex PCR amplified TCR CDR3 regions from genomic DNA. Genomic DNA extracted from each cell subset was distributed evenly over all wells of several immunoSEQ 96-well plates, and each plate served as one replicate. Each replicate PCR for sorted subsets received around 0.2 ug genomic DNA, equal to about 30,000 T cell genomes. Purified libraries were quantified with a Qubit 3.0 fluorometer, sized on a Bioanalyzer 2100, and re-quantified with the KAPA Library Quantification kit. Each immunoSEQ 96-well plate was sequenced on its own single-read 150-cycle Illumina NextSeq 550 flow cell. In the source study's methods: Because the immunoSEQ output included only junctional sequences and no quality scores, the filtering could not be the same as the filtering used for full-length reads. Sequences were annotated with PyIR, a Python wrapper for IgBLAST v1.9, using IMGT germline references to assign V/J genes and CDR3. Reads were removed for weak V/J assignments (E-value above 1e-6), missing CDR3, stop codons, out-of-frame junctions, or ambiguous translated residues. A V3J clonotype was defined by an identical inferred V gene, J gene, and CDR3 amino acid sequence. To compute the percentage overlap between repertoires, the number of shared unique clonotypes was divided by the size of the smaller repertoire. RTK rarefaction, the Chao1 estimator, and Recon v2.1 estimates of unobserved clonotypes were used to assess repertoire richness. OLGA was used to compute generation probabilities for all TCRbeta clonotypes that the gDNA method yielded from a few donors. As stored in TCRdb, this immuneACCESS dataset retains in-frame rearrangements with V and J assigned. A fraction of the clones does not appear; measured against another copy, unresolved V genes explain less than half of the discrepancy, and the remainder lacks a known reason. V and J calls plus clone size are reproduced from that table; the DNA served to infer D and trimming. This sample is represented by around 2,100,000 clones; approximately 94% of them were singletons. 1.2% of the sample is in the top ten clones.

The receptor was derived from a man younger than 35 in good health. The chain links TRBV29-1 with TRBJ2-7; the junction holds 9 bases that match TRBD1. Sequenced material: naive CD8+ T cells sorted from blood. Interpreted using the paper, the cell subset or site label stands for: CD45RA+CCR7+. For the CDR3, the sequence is CSAAAGQGRKDMEQYF. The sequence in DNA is TGCAGCGCGGCCGCCGGACAGGGGCGCAAGGATATGGAGCAGTACTTC.